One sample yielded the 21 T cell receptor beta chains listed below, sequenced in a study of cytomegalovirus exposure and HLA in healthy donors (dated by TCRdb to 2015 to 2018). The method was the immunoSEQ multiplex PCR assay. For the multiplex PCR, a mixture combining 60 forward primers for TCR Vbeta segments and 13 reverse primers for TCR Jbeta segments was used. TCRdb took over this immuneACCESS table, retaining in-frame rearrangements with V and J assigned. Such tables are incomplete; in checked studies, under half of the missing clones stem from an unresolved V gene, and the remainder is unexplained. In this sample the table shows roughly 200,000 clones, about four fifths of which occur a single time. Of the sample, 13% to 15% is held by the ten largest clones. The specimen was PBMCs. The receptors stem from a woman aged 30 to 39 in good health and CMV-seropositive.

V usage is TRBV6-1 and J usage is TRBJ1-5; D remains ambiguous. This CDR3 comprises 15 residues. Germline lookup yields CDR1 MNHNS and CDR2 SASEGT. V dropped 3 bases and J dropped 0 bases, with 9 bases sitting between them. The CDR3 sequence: CASSEGGHSNQPQHF. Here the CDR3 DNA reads TGTGCCAGCAGTGAGGGTGGGCATAGCAATCAGCCCCAGCATTTT.

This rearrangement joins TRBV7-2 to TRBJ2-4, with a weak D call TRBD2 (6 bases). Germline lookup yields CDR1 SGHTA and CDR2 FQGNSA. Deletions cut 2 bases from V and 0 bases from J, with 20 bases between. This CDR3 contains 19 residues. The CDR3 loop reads CASSLPRGSGVLAKNIQYF. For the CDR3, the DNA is TGTGCCAGCAGCTTACCCCGGGGGTCGGGGGTTTTAGCCAAAAACATTCAGTACTTC.

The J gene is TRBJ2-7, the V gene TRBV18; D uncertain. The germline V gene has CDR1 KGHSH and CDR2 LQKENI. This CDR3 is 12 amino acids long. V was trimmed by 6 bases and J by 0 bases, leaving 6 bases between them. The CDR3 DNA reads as TGTGCCAGCTCCCTTAGCTCCTACGAGCAGTACTTC. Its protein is CASSLSSYEQYF.

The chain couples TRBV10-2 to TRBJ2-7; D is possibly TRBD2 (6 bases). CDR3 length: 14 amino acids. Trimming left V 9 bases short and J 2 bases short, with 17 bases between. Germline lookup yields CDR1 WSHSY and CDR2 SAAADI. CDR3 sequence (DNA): TGCGCCAGTTCACCCGGGACTGCAACCTACGAGCAGTACTTC. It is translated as CASSPGTATYEQYF.

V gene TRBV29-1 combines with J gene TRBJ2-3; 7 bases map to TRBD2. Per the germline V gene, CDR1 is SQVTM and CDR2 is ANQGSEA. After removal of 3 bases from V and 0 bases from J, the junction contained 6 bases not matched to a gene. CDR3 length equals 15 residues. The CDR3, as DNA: TGCAGCGTTGATCCAGCGGGATTAAGCACAGATACGCAGTATTTT. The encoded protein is CSVDPAGLSTDTQYF.

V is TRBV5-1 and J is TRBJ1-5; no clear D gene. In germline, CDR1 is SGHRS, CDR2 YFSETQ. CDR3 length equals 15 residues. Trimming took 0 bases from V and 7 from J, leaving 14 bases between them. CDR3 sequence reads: CASSLDPGFGQPQHF. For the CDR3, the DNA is TGCGCCAGCAGCTTGGACCCGGGATTCGGCCAGCCCCAGCATTTT.

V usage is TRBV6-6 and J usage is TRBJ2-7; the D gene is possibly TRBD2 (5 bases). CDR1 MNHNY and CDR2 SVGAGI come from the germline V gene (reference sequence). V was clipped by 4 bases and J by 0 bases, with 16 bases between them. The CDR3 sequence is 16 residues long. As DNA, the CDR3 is TGTGCCAGCAGTTTGGGTGCGGGCAGGAGCTCCTACGAGCAGTACTTC. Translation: CASSLGAGRSSYEQYF.

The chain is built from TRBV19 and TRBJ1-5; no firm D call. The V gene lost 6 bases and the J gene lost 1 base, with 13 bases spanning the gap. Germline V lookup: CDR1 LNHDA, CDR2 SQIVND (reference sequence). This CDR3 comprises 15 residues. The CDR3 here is CASRNIGRSNQPQHF. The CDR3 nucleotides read TGTGCCAGTAGAAACATAGGGAGGAGCAATCAGCCCCAGCATTTT.

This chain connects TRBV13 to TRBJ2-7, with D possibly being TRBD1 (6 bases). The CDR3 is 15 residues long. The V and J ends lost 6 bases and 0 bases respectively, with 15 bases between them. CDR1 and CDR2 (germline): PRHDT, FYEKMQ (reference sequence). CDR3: CASRHRGGASYEQYF. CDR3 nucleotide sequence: TGTGCCAGCAGACACCGTGGGGGCGCCTCCTACGAGCAGTACTTC.

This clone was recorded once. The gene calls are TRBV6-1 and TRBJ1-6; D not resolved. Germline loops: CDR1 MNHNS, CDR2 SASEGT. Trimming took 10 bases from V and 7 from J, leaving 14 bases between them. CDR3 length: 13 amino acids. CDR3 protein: CAIKLKLNSPLHF. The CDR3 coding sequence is TGTGCCATAAAACTTAAGTTGAATTCACCCCTCCACTTT.

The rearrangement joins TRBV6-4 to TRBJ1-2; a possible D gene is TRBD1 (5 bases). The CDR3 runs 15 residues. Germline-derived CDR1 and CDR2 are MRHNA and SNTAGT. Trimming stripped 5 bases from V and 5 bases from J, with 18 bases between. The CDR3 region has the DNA TGTGCCAGCAGTCTCAATTCGATTTCAGGGTATGGCTACACCTTC. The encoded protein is CASSLNSISGYGYTF.

The CDR3 DNA reads TGTGCCAGCAGTTACGAATCGGGAGGACGCAATCAGCCCCAGCATTTT. Its translation: CASSYESGGRNQPQHF. The rearrangement uses TRBV6-6 and TRBJ1-5; D is ambiguous. V lost 2 bases, J lost 2 bases, and 13 bases lay in between. Germline CDR1 and CDR2: MNHNY and SVGAGI (reference sequence). The CDR3 is 16 amino acids.

The DNA for the CDR3 is TGTGCCAGCACTAATCGGGGGACCCAAGAGACCCAGTACTTC. It yields the protein CASTNRGTQETQYF. The V gene is TRBV13, the J gene TRBJ2-5, with D possibly matching TRBD2 (6 bases). Germline loops: CDR1 PRHDT, CDR2 FYEKMQ (reference sequence). The CDR3 runs to 14 residues. Trimming took off 7 bases at V and 1 base at J, with 13 bases between the two ends.

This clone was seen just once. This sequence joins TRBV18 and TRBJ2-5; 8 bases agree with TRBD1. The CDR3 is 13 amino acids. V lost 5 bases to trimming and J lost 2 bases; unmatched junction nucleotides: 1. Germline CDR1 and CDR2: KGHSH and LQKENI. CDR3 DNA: TGTGCCAGCTCAAGACAGGGGCAAGAGACCCAGTACTTC. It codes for CASSRQGQETQYF. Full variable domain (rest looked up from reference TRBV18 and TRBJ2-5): NAGVMQNPRHLVRRRGQEARLRCSPMKGHSHVYWYRQLPEEGLKFMVYLQKENIIDESGMPKERFSAEFPKEGPSILRIQQVVRGDSAAYFCASSRQGQETQYFGPGTRLLVL.

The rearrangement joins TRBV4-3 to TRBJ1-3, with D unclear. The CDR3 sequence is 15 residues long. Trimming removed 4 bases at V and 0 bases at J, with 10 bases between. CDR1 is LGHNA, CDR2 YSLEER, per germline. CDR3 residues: CASSRSGLSGNTIYF. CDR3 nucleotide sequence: TGCGCCAGCAGCCGCTCAGGACTCTCTGGAAACACCATATATTTT.

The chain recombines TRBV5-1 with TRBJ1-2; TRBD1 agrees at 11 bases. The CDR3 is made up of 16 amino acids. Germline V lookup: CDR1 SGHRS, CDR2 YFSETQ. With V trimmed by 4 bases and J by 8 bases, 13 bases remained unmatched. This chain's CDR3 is CASSAGTGGGIWGYTF. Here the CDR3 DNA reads TGCGCCAGCAGCGCTGGGACAGGGGGGGGCATCTGGGGCTACACCTTC.

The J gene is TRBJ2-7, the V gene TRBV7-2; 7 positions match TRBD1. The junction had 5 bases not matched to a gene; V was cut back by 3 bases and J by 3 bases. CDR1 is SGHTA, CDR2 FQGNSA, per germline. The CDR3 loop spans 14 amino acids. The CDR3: CASSFLNRGYEQYF. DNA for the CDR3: TGTGCCAGCAGCTTTTTAAACAGGGGCTACGAGCAGTACTTC.

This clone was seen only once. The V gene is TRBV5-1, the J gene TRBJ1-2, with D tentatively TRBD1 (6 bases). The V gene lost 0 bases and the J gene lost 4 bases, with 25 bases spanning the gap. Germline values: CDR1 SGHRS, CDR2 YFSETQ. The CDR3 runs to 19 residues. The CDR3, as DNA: TGCGCCAGCAGCTTGGCCAAACCGTCGGGACACTTCAGTGGCTATGGCTACACCTTC. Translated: CASSLAKPSGHFSGYGYTF. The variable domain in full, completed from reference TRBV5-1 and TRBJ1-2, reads KAGVTQTPRYLIKTRGQQVTLSCSPISGHRSVSWYQQTPGQGLQFLFEYFSETQRNKGNFPGRFSGRQFSNSRSEMNVSTLELGDSALYLCASSLAKPSGHFSGYGYTFGSGTRLTVV.

CDR3 sequence (DNA): TGTGCCAGCGGTAGAACTGAAGCTTTCTTT. Protein sequence: CASGRTEAFF. The rearrangement joins TRBV6-1 to TRBJ1-1; no firm D call. The V gene's germline CDR1 is MNHNS and CDR2 SASEGT. Deletions cut 8 bases from V and 5 bases from J, with 6 bases between. This CDR3 has 10 amino acids.

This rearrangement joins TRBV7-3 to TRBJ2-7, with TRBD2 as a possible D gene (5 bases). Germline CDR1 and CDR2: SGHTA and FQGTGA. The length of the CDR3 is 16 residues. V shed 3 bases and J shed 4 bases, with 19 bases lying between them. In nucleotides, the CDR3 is TGTGCCAGCAGCTTTTCTGGACGGGAACAAGCGTACGAGCAGTACTTC. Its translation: CASSFSGREQAYEQYF.

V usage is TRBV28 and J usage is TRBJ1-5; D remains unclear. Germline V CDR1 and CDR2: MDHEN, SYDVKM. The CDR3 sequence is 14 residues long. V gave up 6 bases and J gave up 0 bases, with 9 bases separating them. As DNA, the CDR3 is TGTGCCAGCAGATACGGGTCTAGCAATCAGCCCCAGCATTTT. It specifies CASRYGSSNQPQHF.